The 13 T cell receptor beta chains listed next were all sequenced from one sample in a study of T cell responses to AZD1222 COVID-19 vaccine. Assay used: immunoSEQ multiplex PCR; TCRdb lists only in-frame clones, some missing. This table has over 80,000 clones, over 75% appearing once. The sample consisted of peripheral blood, taken on day 0 of AZD1222 vaccination. Receptor source: an adult in good health.

This clone was found once. The V gene is TRBV7-2, the J gene TRBJ2-5; 7 positions match TRBD2. The CDR3 length is 15 residues. Unmatched junction bases numbered 11, after V lost 5 bases and J lost 5 bases. Germline V gene sequence: CDR1 SGHTA, CDR2 FQGNSA. The CDR3 DNA is TGTGCCAGCAGCCGGAGCGGGAACCCCACGGAGACCCAGTACTTC. It yields the protein CASSRSGNPTETQYF. Variable domain in full (rest from reference TRBV7-2 and TRBJ2-5): GAGVSQSPSNKVTEKGKDVELRCDPISGHTALYWYRQSLGQGLEFLIYFQGNSAPDKSGLPSDRFSAERTGGSVSTLTIQRTQQEDSAVYLCASSRSGNPTETQYFGPGTRLLVL.

This clone occurred a few times. The rearrangement uses TRBV24-1 and TRBJ2-1; 12 bases match TRBD2. Germline V CDR1 and CDR2: KGHDR, SFDVKD. The CDR3 extends over 21 amino acids. V lost 3 bases to trimming and J lost 4 bases; unmatched junction nucleotides: 18. The CDR3 region is CATSDPTGTSGQKGFYNEQFF. CDR3 nucleotides: TGTGCCACCAGTGATCCTACCGGGACTAGCGGGCAGAAGGGCTTTTACAATGAGCAGTTCTTC.

For the CDR3, the DNA is TGCGCCAGCAGGCTCCTAGCGGGAGGTTTCTACGAGCAGTACTTC. Amino acids: CASRLLAGGFYEQYF. The chain has TRBV5-1 and TRBJ2-7, with 11 positions matching TRBD2. The CDR3 length is 15 residues. The germline gives CDR1 SGHRS, CDR2 YFSETQ. With V trimmed by 5 bases and J by 3 bases, 7 bases remained unmatched.

The CDR3 spells CASSQSCSIRANTGELFF. The CDR3 DNA follows: TGCGCCAGCAGTCAATCGTGTAGTATCCGCGCGAACACCGGGGAGCTGTTTTTT. The chain couples TRBV23-1 to TRBJ2-2; the D is unclear. TRBV23-1 is an open reading frame, and its role is uncertain. The V and J ends lost 0 bases and 0 bases respectively, with 14 bases between them. The CDR3 length is 18 residues.

This chain joins TRBV7-3 and TRBJ1-2; 9 positions match TRBD1. Germline V gene lookup returns CDR1 SGHTA and CDR2 FQGTGA. The CDR3 length is 17 residues. V lost 0 bases and J lost 6; bases outside the gene matches: 11. The CDR3 protein is CASSLTRRGDRDDGYTF. The CDR3 DNA follows: TGTGCCAGCAGCTTAACTAGACGGGGGGACAGGGACGATGGCTACACCTTC. The full variable domain, with the rest looked up from reference TRBV7-3 and TRBJ1-2, is GAGVSQTPSNKVTEKGKYVELRCDPISGHTALYWYRQSLGQGPEFLIYFQGTGAADDSGLPNDRFFAVRPEGSVSTLKIQRTERGDSAVYLCASSLTRRGDRDDGYTFGSGTRLTVV.

This chain connects TRBV5-6 to TRBJ2-7; D is possibly TRBD1 or TRBD2 (5 bases each). The CDR3 totals 13 residues. The ends were cut back, 4 bases at V and 7 bases at J, with 15 bases in the middle. CDR1 is SGHDT and CDR2 is YYEEEE in the germline V gene. The CDR3 reads CASSPYGGREQYF. In DNA form, the CDR3 reads TGTGCCAGCAGCCCATATGGGGGTCGGGAGCAGTACTTC.

The chain joins TRBV6-5 to TRBJ2-3, with D perhaps given as TRBD1 or TRBD2 (5 bases each). The CDR3 length is 13 residues. Germline CDR1 is MNHEY and CDR2 is SVGAGI. V lost 10 bases, J lost 4 bases, and 15 bases lay in between. The chain's CDR3 is CATEGPNADTQYF. The CDR3 DNA is TGTGCCACCGAGGGACCGAACGCAGATACGCAGTATTTT.

The chain carries TRBV5-1 and TRBJ1-5; 7 bases line up with TRBD1. Losses at the gene ends were 1 base for V and 0 bases for J; bases not matched to a gene: 1. Germline V gene lookup returns CDR1 SGHRS and CDR2 YFSETQ. This CDR3 contains 15 residues. In DNA form, the CDR3 reads TGCGCCAGCAGCTTGACAGGGGATAGCAATCAGCCCCAGCATTTT. Translated, it gives CASSLTGDSNQPQHF.

This chain joins TRBV20-1 and TRBJ1-2, with D uncertain. The V end was cut by 5 bases, the J end by 4 bases, with 8 bases between. From germline, CDR1 is DFQATT and CDR2 SNEGSKA (reference sequence). The CDR3 loop spans 11 amino acids. The CDR3, as DNA: TGCAGTGCTCCCGAGGTCTATGGCTACACCTTC. This sequence encodes CSAPEVYGYTF.

The rearrangement links TRBV28 to TRBJ2-3, with 9 bases identical to TRBD1. CDR1 and CDR2 from the germline V gene are MDHEN and SYDVKM. Trimming took 3 bases from V and 3 from J; bases not matched to a gene: 4. This CDR3 contains 15 residues. This CDR3 reads CASSFGDRETDTQYF. CDR3 in DNA: TGTGCCAGCAGTTTCGGGGACAGGGAAACAGATACGCAGTATTTT.

The chain combines TRBV6-5 with TRBJ1-2; D ambiguous. This CDR3 contains 15 residues. In germline, CDR1 is MNHEY, CDR2 SVGAGI. V was clipped by 6 bases and J by 1 base, with 15 bases between them. CDR3 amino acids: CASRRSAAINYGYTF. The CDR3 nucleotides read TGTGCCAGCAGGAGGTCTGCAGCCATTAACTATGGCTACACCTTC.

The chain joins TRBV6-5 to TRBJ2-1; no reliable D call. The CDR3 is made up of 12 amino acids. CDR1 and CDR2 from the germline V gene are MNHEY and SVGAGI. The V end lost 6 bases, the J end lost 5 bases, and 8 bases lay between the germline ends. The CDR3 is CASSSLHNEQFF. CDR3 DNA sequence: TGTGCCAGCAGCAGTCTTCACAATGAGCAGTTCTTC.

This chain links TRBV28 with TRBJ1-3; D uncertain. Germline assignment: CDR1 MDHEN and CDR2 SYDVKM. CDR3 size: 12 residues. The ends were cut back, 3 bases at V and 4 bases at J, with 4 bases in the middle. CDR3 amino acids: CASSLSGNTIYF. The DNA of the CDR3 is TGTGCCAGCAGTTTGAGCGGAAACACCATATATTTT.